The present T cell receptor beta chain was sequenced within a study of blood T cells in healthy people across ages (dated by TCRdb to the mid-2010s). With respect to the entire study: Template switching captured roughly one uniquely barcoded TCR beta cDNA molecule per two T cells in model experiments. To track age-related changes in TCR beta repertoire diversity, the study relied on deep sequencing normalized with unique cDNA molecular identifiers. The donors were divided into four age groups: young (average around 16 years), middle-aged (approximately 41), aged (approximately 64) and long-lived (around 87). To avoid experimental bias, donors of different ages were distributed randomly across sequencing lanes. Two additional independent replicas of 1 million unique cDNA reads from the same blood draw were analyzed for two donors (one aged 18 to 29 and one aged 80 or older). Results the study describes overall, beyond this receptor: The percentage of naive T cells measured by flow cytometry correlated strongly with observed TCR beta diversity. Observed TCR beta diversity per million T cells fell roughly linearly with age, and a significant reduction was already apparent by age roughly 41. Donor CMV infection status was unknown, potentially confounding age-related changes in expanded clonotypes. Since profiling was done on bulk unsorted PBMCs, naive and antigen-experienced compartments could not be conclusively compared. Estimates of total diversity based on one million sequenced T cells were considered lower bounds and underestimates. Compared with the aged group, the long-lived group had more naive CD4+ T cells, fewer expanded clones and increased TCR diversity, a pattern suggesting age selection.

V lost 4 bases and J lost 2 bases; the stretch between them is 14 bases long. The CDR3, cysteine through phenylalanine, is 15 amino acids long. The retained sequence is limited to the CDR3, 45 bases, with the frame set at the first base. CDR1 and CDR2 were assigned from the germline V gene as MGHRA and YSYEKL. The donors were roughly 39 Caucasian individuals from Russia, aged roughly 6 to 100 years, who were systemically healthy. Each donor gave 9.5 to 10 milliliters of peripheral blood, drawn into EDTA-treated Vacutainer tubes. Ficoll-Paque density-gradient centrifugation was used to isolate PBMCs, with at least 6 million obtained per sample. Trizol reagent was used to extract total RNA from the PBMCs, yielding at least 6 micrograms per sample. The percentages of naive CD45RAhigh/CD27high T cells were determined by flow cytometry on a PBMC aliquot from every donor. Libraries were made using 5' RACE. The data were produced on an Illumina HiSeq 2500. A second about 7 to 11 cycle PCR used a sample-barcoded 5' primer and a J-beta primer mix. A template-switch 5' adaptor carrying 12 random nucleotides introduced a unique molecular identifier onto each TCR beta cDNA molecule. Each sample yielded at least 2.5 million CDR3-containing paired-end reads. First-strand cDNA synthesis was performed from all RNA using the Mint cDNA synthesis kit, with priming by a TRBC-specific oligonucleotide. All cDNA was treated with uracil-DNA glycosylase and then went through a first 18-cycle PCR with the universal primers M1SS and BC2_uni_R. In the source study's methods: Normalization of each sample was performed by random selection of 1 million high-quality reads, each carrying a distinct molecular identifier. Instead of being binned into consensus sequences, reads that shared molecular identifiers were thrown out. MiTCR, with a Q25 quality threshold and the strictest error-elimination algorithm, was used for CDR3 identification, clonotype clustering and error correction. A nonparametric unseen species model using Euler transformation provided a lower-bound estimate of total TCR beta diversity. TCRdb handled the public reads itself, with Q25 trimming in fastp and clone calling in MiXCR, and kept productive beta chains. Records with the same CDR3 protein are collapsed into one entry carrying the most frequent genes and DNA. The V and J calls and clone size are TCRdb's, not the authors'. The sample profile shows 850,000 to 1,100,000 distinct CDR3 sequences; 35% to 40% of them were found once. The ten largest clonotypes hold under 15% of the sample.

A word on this clonotype: No cognate antigen has been identified for it. Per-base quality was not reported, and no clone a single base away is much larger than it.

This receptor was taken from a man between 18 and 35 years old in good health. The V gene is TRBV4-1 and the J gene is TRBJ1-2; TRBD1 is possibly the D segment (5 matching bases). Sequencing was performed on blood. Here is the DNA: TGCGCCAGCAGCCCGACGAGGGGAGGGAACTATGGCTACACCTTC. The resulting protein is CASSPTRGGNYGYTF.